This TCR beta chain was retrieved from a study of T-cell memory formation after mild COVID-19. TCRdb processed the 5' RACE reads anew with MiXCR; each CDR3 protein has one entry. The repertoire holds 500,000 to 600,000 distinct CDR3 sequences, with about a sixth as singletons. The germline V gene has CDR1 LGHNA and CDR2 YNFKEQ. CDR3 size: 16 residues. Trimming pared 0 bases from V and 5 bases from J, leaving 13 bases between. This clonotype was counted between two and nine times. This clonotype was obtained from an adult woman who had mild COVID-19 (a few samples of this study predate the infection). Cell type and time point are not known. The sequenced material came from PBMCs or a T cell subset sorted from them (not recorded which). The chain couples TRBV4-2 to TRBJ2-2; D perhaps matches TRBD2 (6 bases). CDR3 DNA sequence: TGTGCCAGCAGCCAAGATGGTCGCGGACTAACCGGGGAGCTGTTTTTT. As protein: CASSQDGRGLTGELFF.